One and the same sample provided the 17 T cell receptor beta chains below, sequenced in a study of T cell changes during pregnancy in multiple sclerosis. Data came from immunoSEQ multiplex PCR; TCRdb stores just in-frame clones and leaves some out. The sample lists some 51,000 clones, roughly 94% occurring once. The source was CD4+ T cells from peripheral blood mononuclear cells, collected in the first trimester of pregnancy. The receptors here all came from a female donor with multiple sclerosis, enrolled in a pregnancy study.

This clone was seen only once. The chain joins TRBV2 to TRBJ2-5, with TRBD2 matching 7 bases. Unmatched junction bases numbered 5, after V lost 6 bases and J lost 4 bases. Germline V gene lookup returns CDR1 SNHLY and CDR2 FYNNEI. The CDR3 length is 13 residues. The DNA for the CDR3 is TGTGCCAGCAGAGCCGGCGGGGGAGAGACCCAGTACTTC. Amino acids: CASRAGGGETQYF.

This sequence joins TRBV28 and TRBJ1-3; D is perhaps TRBD1 (6 bases). In germline, CDR1 is MDHEN, CDR2 SYDVKM. This CDR3 is 15 amino acids long. V lost 5 bases and J lost 4, with 15 bases in between. In nucleotides, the CDR3 is TGTGCCAGCAGTCTGGCCACAGGGTTGGGAAACACCATATATTTT. Translating gives CASSLATGLGNTIYF.

This chain joins TRBV11-2 and TRBJ2-2, with D tentatively TRBD1 (5 bases). The V end lost 4 bases, the J end lost 7 bases, and 16 bases lay between the germline ends. The CDR3 has 15 residues. CDR1 is SGHAT and CDR2 is FQNNGV in the germline V gene. This CDR3 reads CASSSQGRSLGELFF. As DNA, the CDR3 is TGTGCCAGCAGCTCCCAGGGCCGGAGCCTCGGGGAGCTGTTTTTT.

The V gene is TRBV19, the J gene TRBJ1-5; D perhaps matches TRBD1 (6 bases). The CDR3 spans 15 residues. Looked up from germline, CDR1 is LNHDA and CDR2 is SQIVND (reference sequence). Trimming stripped 4 bases from V and 4 bases from J, with 14 bases between. The CDR3 DNA reads as TGTGCCAGTAGTAATCTAGGGGGGGTGAATCAGCCCCAGCATTTT. Encoded protein: CASSNLGGVNQPQHF.

The J gene is TRBJ2-5, the V gene TRBV6-1; 9 bases align to TRBD2. After removal of 2 bases from V and 1 base from J, the junction contained 8 bases not matched to a gene. CDR3 size: 17 residues. Per germline, CDR1 MNHNS and CDR2 SASEGT. The CDR3 here is CASSERPLAGLQETQYF. CDR3 sequence (DNA): TGTGCCAGCAGTGAACGGCCTCTAGCGGGGCTCCAAGAGACCCAGTACTTC.

This clone was counted between two and nine times. V and J are TRBV9 and TRBJ1-1; 7 bases agree with TRBD1. The CDR3 consists of 15 residues. Losses at the gene ends were 0 bases for V and 0 bases for J; bases not matched to a gene: 2. Germline V gene lookup returns CDR1 SGDLS and CDR2 YYNGEE. The CDR3 here is CASSVATGVNTEAFF. CDR3 DNA: TGTGCCAGCAGCGTAGCTACAGGGGTGAACACTGAAGCTTTCTTT.

This chain uses TRBV11-3 with TRBJ2-5; 7 positions match TRBD1. Germline V gene lookup returns CDR1 SGHNT and CDR2 YENEEA. The CDR3 extends over 15 amino acids. The trim removed 5 bases at V and 5 bases at J, leaving 11 bases unmatched. CDR3 in DNA: TGTGCCAGCAGCCGGTCGACAGGGATGCTCGAGACCCAGTACTTC. It is translated as CASSRSTGMLETQYF.

This rearrangement joins TRBV9 to TRBJ1-2, with TRBD1 matching 12 bases. In germline, CDR1 is SGDLS, CDR2 YYNGEE. V lost 3 bases and J lost 6; bases outside the gene matches: 9. The CDR3 runs 16 residues. CDR3 in amino acids: CASSADRGQGADGYTF. In nucleotides, the CDR3 is TGTGCCAGCAGCGCAGACCGGGGACAGGGGGCAGATGGCTACACCTTC. Looking up the rest from reference TRBV9 and TRBJ1-2 gives the full variable domain: DSGVTQTPKHLITATGQRVTLRCSPRSGDLSVYWYQQSLDQGLQFLIQYYNGEERAKGNILERFSAQQFPDLHSELNLSSLELGDSALYFCASSADRGQGADGYTFGSGTRLTVV.

The chain links TRBV29-1 to TRBJ1-2; 8 bases line up with TRBD1. This CDR3 region has 13 residues. V trimming: 7 bases; J trimming: 4 bases; junction bases outside the gene matches: 8. The V gene's germline CDR1 is SQVTM and CDR2 ANQGSEA. CDR3 sequence: CSAQPQGGYGYTF. The CDR3, as DNA: TGCAGCGCCCAACCACAGGGGGGCTATGGCTACACCTTC.

This chain uses TRBV29-1 with TRBJ2-7; tentative D call: TRBD2 (6 bases). The CDR3 spans 13 residues. V was pared by 4 bases and J by 7 bases, with 17 bases between. Germline CDR1 SQVTM, CDR2 ANQGSEA. CDR3 in DNA: TGCAGCGTTGTCCGGGACTCTTCTGGGGAGCAGTACTTC. Amino acid sequence: CSVVRDSSGEQYF.

The chain recombines TRBV19 with TRBJ2-1; the match to TRBD2 covers 9 bases. The CDR3 has 16 residues. Germline assignment: CDR1 LNHDA and CDR2 SQIVND (reference sequence). Losses at the gene ends were 5 bases for V and 0 bases for J; bases not matched to a gene: 5. CDR3 sequence: CASSPFSGGSYNEQFF. In DNA, the CDR3 is TGTGCCAGTAGTCCATTTAGCGGGGGCTCCTACAATGAGCAGTTCTTC.

This chain links TRBV7-9 with TRBJ2-7; 14 bases fit TRBD2. CDR3 length: 17 residues. Germline CDR1 is SEHNR and CDR2 is FQNEAQ (reference sequence). The trim removed 5 bases at V and 4 bases at J, leaving 10 bases unmatched. CDR3 residues: CASSRTSGGRERYEQYF. The CDR3 DNA follows: TGTGCCAGCAGCCGGACTAGCGGGGGGCGCGAAAGGTACGAGCAGTACTTC.

The chain joins TRBV18 to TRBJ2-1; 8 nucleotides agree with TRBD2. This CDR3 comprises 15 residues. Looked up from germline, CDR1 is KGHSH and CDR2 is LQKENI. Trimming at V came to 3 bases and at J to 7 bases, leaving 8 bases not matched to a gene. The CDR3: CASSPGAGGMNEQFF. Here the CDR3 DNA reads TGTGCCAGCTCACCGGGGGCGGGGGGCATGAATGAGCAGTTCTTC.

V usage is TRBV5-1 and J usage is TRBJ1-3; 9 bases line up with TRBD1. This CDR3 contains 16 residues. Trimming removed 4 bases from V and 0 bases from J; junction bases left unmatched: 5. In germline, CDR1 is SGHRS, CDR2 YFSETQ. The CDR3 DNA reads as TGCGCCAGCAGCCCGAGGGGACAGGGCTCTGGAAACACCATATATTTT. This sequence encodes CASSPRGQGSGNTIYF.

The V gene is TRBV4-1, the J gene TRBJ1-1, with no clear D. V shed 0 bases and J shed 0 bases, with 11 bases lying between them. Germline CDR1 and CDR2: MGHRA and YSYEKL. The CDR3 has 16 residues. Here the CDR3 DNA reads TGCGCCAGCAGCCAAGATTGGCAGGCGTTGAACACTGAAGCTTTCTTT. It specifies CASSQDWQALNTEAFF.

The chain uses TRBV7-2 and TRBJ2-7; D not certain. This CDR3 is 15 amino acids long. Germline V CDR1 and CDR2: SGHTA, FQGNSA. Trimming cost V 0 bases and J 7 bases, with 16 bases left between them. The CDR3 DNA reads as TGTGCCAGCAGCTTAGCGCTTCTGGGCCATGGGGAGCAGTACTTC. This codes for CASSLALLGHGEQYF.

The CDR3 is CASSWGGSFTDTQYF. In nucleotides, the CDR3 is TGCGCCAGCAGTTGGGGGGGTTCGTTCACAGATACGCAGTATTTT. The chain has TRBV10-2 and TRBJ2-3; 7 bases agree with TRBD2. J lost 2 bases, V lost 5 bases, and 7 bases had no gene match. Germline V gene sequence: CDR1 WSHSY, CDR2 SAAADI. The CDR3 covers 15 residues.